The 30 T cell receptor beta chains below come from one sample, sequenced in a study of early T cells in non-severe SARS-CoV-2 infection. TCRdb ran MiXCR on the 5' RACE reads and lists one entry per CDR3 protein. Of roughly 41,000 distinct CDR3 sequences in the sample, under 6.5% were seen once. Sequenced: whole blood. All receptors derive from an adult who was a healthcare worker with PCR-confirmed SARS-CoV-2 infection or an uninfected control (not recorded which).

The rearrangement links TRBV6-4 to TRBJ2-1; no definite D call. The CDR3 loop spans 15 amino acids. V was pared by 2 bases and J by 5 bases, with 13 bases between. Germline values: CDR1 MRHNA, CDR2 SNTAGT. The CDR3 DNA reads as TGTGCCAGCAGTGACAACCCGGCGTTGGACAATGAGCAGTTCTTC. Translating it yields CASSDNPALDNEQFF.

This clonotype was recorded many times. The chain is built from TRBV24-1 and TRBJ2-1; 12 bases are a match to TRBD2. The CDR3 contains 16 residues. With V trimmed by 4 bases and J by 9 bases, 9 bases remained unmatched. Germline lookup yields CDR1 KGHDR and CDR2 SFDVKD. CDR3 bases: TGTGCCACCAGTGACCCGACTAGCGGGAGAGGGGCTGAGCAGTTCTTC. Translated: CATSDPTSGRGAEQFF.

This clonotype has a count of ten or more. The chain uses TRBV20-1 and TRBJ2-1; 16 nucleotides align to TRBD2. There are 15 residues in the CDR3. Germline V gene lookup returns CDR1 DFQATT and CDR2 SNEGSKA (reference sequence). The V gene end was trimmed by 5 bases and the J gene end by 4 bases; junction bases not matched to a gene: 2. The CDR3 is CSALGLAGGYNEQFF. The CDR3 DNA reads as TGCAGTGCTCTGGGACTAGCGGGGGGGTACAATGAGCAGTTCTTC.

This clonotype has a count of ten or more. The gene calls are TRBV9 and TRBJ1-6, with a tentative D call TRBD1 (6 bases). The CDR3 runs to 15 residues. The germline CDR1 and CDR2 sequences are SGDLS and YYNGEE. V dropped 5 bases and J dropped 6 bases, with 15 bases sitting between them. The CDR3 DNA follows: TGTGCCAGCAGTACTGGACAGCTAACTAATTCACCCCTCCACTTT. This gives the protein CASSTGQLTNSPLHF.

This clonotype came up many times. The rearrangement links TRBV7-2 to TRBJ2-5, with D perhaps matching TRBD1 (7 bases). The CDR3 contains 15 residues. The V and J ends lost 8 bases and 5 bases respectively, with 21 bases between them. The germline V gene has CDR1 SGHTA and CDR2 FQGNSA. CDR3 sequence: CASCQEGAPTETQYF. DNA for the CDR3: TGTGCCAGCTGCCAGGAGGGGGCCCCCACCGAGACCCAGTACTTC.

In this sample, this clonotype turned up many times. This rearrangement joins TRBV27 to TRBJ2-7; 9 positions agree with TRBD2. Germline V lookup: CDR1 MNHEY, CDR2 SMNVEV (reference sequence). Germline trimming cut 5 bases from V and 3 bases from J; bases unmatched to any gene: 5. The CDR3 is made up of 14 amino acids. The CDR3 loop reads CASSPTSGYYEQYF. For the CDR3, the DNA is TGTGCCAGCAGTCCGACTAGCGGATACTACGAGCAGTACTTC.

The sample holds a few counts of this clonotype. The chain couples TRBV7-8 to TRBJ2-1; D is ambiguous. Trimming took 8 bases from V and 6 from J, leaving 17 bases between them. CDR3 length: 14 amino acids. Germline lookup yields CDR1 SGHVS and CDR2 FQNEAQ. The CDR3 nucleotides read TGTGCCAGCCTGCAAAAGGGTTTTGGCAATGAGCAGTTCTTC. Its protein product is CASLQKGFGNEQFF.

The table lists this clonotype with many counts. The rearrangement uses TRBV14 and TRBJ2-1; 7 bases map to TRBD1. CDR3 length: 14 amino acids. Germline CDR1 reads SGHDN; CDR2 reads FVKESK. The ends lost 6 bases at V and 7 bases at J; junction bases unmatched: 9. The CDR3 region has the DNA TGTGCCAGCAGAAAACAGGGGTTGCGGAATGAGCAGTTCTTC. This gives the protein CASRKQGLRNEQFF.

This clonotype was detected many times. The chain uses TRBV7-6 and TRBJ2-1, with TRBD2 matching 14 bases. From germline, CDR1 is SGHVS and CDR2 FNYEAQ. The trim removed 5 bases at V and 7 bases at J, leaving 7 bases unmatched. The length of the CDR3 is 16 residues. CDR3 coding DNA: TGTGCCAGCAGCGCACTTAGACTAGCGGGAGGGAATGAGCAGTTCTTC. It is translated as CASSALRLAGGNEQFF.

At least ten counts were recorded for this clonotype. The gene calls are TRBV18 and TRBJ2-2; D is perhaps TRBD1 or TRBD2 (5 bases each). This CDR3 contains 17 residues. Germline V gene data show CDR1 as KGHSH and CDR2 as LQKENI. Trimming left V 0 bases short and J 7 bases short, with 18 bases between. The CDR3 loop is CASSPPRTGRGIGELFF. CDR3 coding DNA: TGTGCCAGCTCACCACCTCGGACGGGGCGAGGGATCGGGGAGCTGTTTTTT.

The CDR3 bases are TGTGCCAGCAGCGTAGGGTCCAGGGGAAGTGGCGAGCAGTACTTC. Its protein product is CASSVGSRGSGEQYF. V gene TRBV9 combines with J gene TRBJ2-7; possible D gene TRBD1, 6 bases. Between the trimmed V and J ends, which lost 0 bases and 6 bases, there was a span of 16 bases. The germline V gene has CDR1 SGDLS and CDR2 YYNGEE. This CDR3 spans 15 amino acids.

This clonotype came up many times. V usage is TRBV20-1 and J usage is TRBJ2-7; TRBD2 agrees at 10 bases. The CDR3 runs to 14 residues. The V gene end was trimmed by 2 bases and the J gene end by 5 bases; junction bases not matched to a gene: 6. Germline values: CDR1 DFQATT, CDR2 SNEGSKA (reference sequence). As DNA, the CDR3 is TGCAGTGCTAGACGCGGGACTAGCGACCACGAGCAGTACTTC. Its translation: CSARRGTSDHEQYF.

The chain carries TRBV20-1 and TRBJ2-7, with 14 bases that match TRBD2. Trimming removed 6 bases from V and 6 bases from J; junction bases left unmatched: 10. CDR1 DFQATT and CDR2 SNEGSKA come from the germline V gene (reference sequence). This CDR3 is 15 amino acids long. This CDR3 reads CSARPGTSGSSEQYF. CDR3 nucleotide sequence: TGCAGTGCAAGACCCGGGACTAGCGGGAGTAGCGAGCAGTACTTC.

This clonotype was detected a few times. V and J are TRBV11-2 and TRBJ2-1, with a possible D match to TRBD1 (6 bases). CDR3 length: 13 residues. Germline loops: CDR1 SGHAT, CDR2 FQNNGV. V lost 2 bases to trimming and J lost 8 bases, with 10 bases between them. The CDR3 nucleotides read TGTGCCAGCAGCTTACTGGGGGCCGATGAGCAGTTCTTC. It codes for CASSLLGADEQFF.

This clonotype was seen a few times. The chain employs TRBV4-2 and TRBJ2-1; D possibly corresponds to TRBD2 (6 bases). V was pared by 0 bases and J by 8 bases, with 14 bases between. The CDR3 has 15 residues. Germline assignment: CDR1 LGHNA and CDR2 YNFKEQ. CDR3 sequence reads: CASSQDVEEGHEQFF. The CDR3 coding sequence is TGTGCCAGCAGCCAAGATGTGGAGGAGGGCCATGAGCAGTTCTTC.

This clonotype was counted at least ten times. The J gene is TRBJ2-5, the V gene TRBV6-2 or TRBV6-3; possible D gene TRBD2, 5 bases. The V and J ends lost 2 bases and 7 bases respectively, with 20 bases between them. The CDR3 runs 16 residues. The germline CDR1 and CDR2 sequences are MNHEY and SVGEGT. CDR3 in DNA: TGTGCCAGCAGTTACACTTTCACCAGACAAGGAGGGACCCAGTACTTC. Encoded protein: CASSYTFTRQGGTQYF.

There are many counts of this clonotype. The rearrangement uses TRBV20-1 and TRBJ2-4; 14 bases are a match to TRBD2. Germline lookup yields CDR1 DFQATT and CDR2 SNEGSKA (reference sequence). CDR3 length equals 16 residues. J lost 6 bases, V lost 3 bases, and 7 bases had no gene match. CDR3 in DNA: TGCAGTGCTAGCAGGACTAGCGGGGGGCGGAGAAACATTCAGTACTTC. It encodes CSASRTSGGRRNIQYF.

This chain uses TRBV20-1 with TRBJ2-7; the D is unclear. CDR1 DFQATT and CDR2 SNEGSKA come from the germline V gene (reference sequence). The CDR3 totals 12 residues. V was shortened by 0 bases and J by 7 bases, with 10 bases between the two germline ends. The CDR3 coding sequence is TGCAGTGCTAGAGATGAAGGGTGGGAGCAGTACTTC. It encodes CSARDEGWEQYF.

This clonotype was seen at least ten times. The CDR3 loop is CASSLDIADYGYTF. CDR3 coding DNA: TGTGCCAGCAGCTTAGATATAGCTGACTATGGCTACACCTTC. This sequence joins TRBV7-2 and TRBJ1-2; D ambiguous. V shed 1 base and J shed 3 bases, with 9 bases lying between them. This CDR3 region has 14 residues. The V gene's germline CDR1 is SGHTA and CDR2 FQGNSA.

This clonotype was counted many times. The V and J genes are TRBV6-5 and TRBJ1-2; D not resolved. Per germline, CDR1 MNHEY and CDR2 SVGAGI. Trimming left V 2 bases short and J 4 bases short, with 2 bases between. The CDR3 sequence is 11 residues long. CDR3 protein: CASSYSYGYTF. The CDR3 region has the DNA TGTGCCAGCAGTTACAGCTATGGCTACACCTTC.

This clonotype was seen ten or more times. The rearrangement links TRBV4-1 to TRBJ2-5; TRBD2 agrees at 15 bases. With V trimmed by 3 bases and J by 5 bases, 7 bases remained unmatched. This CDR3 is built from 17 residues. Germline CDR1 reads MGHRA; CDR2 reads YSYEKL. Here the CDR3 reads CASSQRGLAGGRETQYF. The CDR3 DNA reads as TGCGCCAGCAGCCAGAGGGGACTAGCGGGAGGCAGGGAGACCCAGTACTTC.

The table lists this clonotype with many counts. The V call is TRBV27, the J call TRBJ1-1; D call uncertain. V lost 5 bases and J lost 10, with 17 bases in between. Germline V gene sequence: CDR1 MNHEY, CDR2 SMNVEV (reference sequence). This CDR3 has 13 residues. CDR3 amino acids: CASSPHVGSRAFF. Written as DNA, the CDR3 is TGTGCCAGCAGTCCCCACGTGGGGAGCCGAGCTTTCTTT.

This clonotype has ten or more counts. V usage is TRBV30 and J usage is TRBJ2-4, with D maybe TRBD2 (6 bases). The germline gives CDR1 GTSNPN, CDR2 SVGIG (reference sequence). The CDR3 contains 15 residues. Trimming shortened V by 4 bases and J by 0 bases, and 13 bases separated the two germline ends. The CDR3 reads CAWKPGDGAKNIQYF. The CDR3 coding sequence is TGTGCCTGGAAACCGGGAGATGGAGCCAAAAACATTCAGTACTTC.

At least ten counts were recorded for this clonotype. The rearrangement joins TRBV6-5 to TRBJ2-7; TRBD1 aligns across 7 bases. The ends lost 2 bases at V and 3 bases at J; junction bases unmatched: 7. Germline-derived CDR1 and CDR2 are MNHEY and SVGAGI. The length of the CDR3 is 15 residues. This CDR3 is CASSYKPGGDYEQYF. CDR3 bases: TGTGCCAGCAGTTACAAGCCAGGGGGAGACTACGAGCAGTACTTC.

This clonotype showed up many times. The chain combines TRBV6-2 or TRBV6-3 with TRBJ1-1, with a tentative D call TRBD1 (6 bases). V gave up 2 bases and J gave up 4 bases, with 20 bases separating them. In germline, CDR1 is MNHEY, CDR2 SVGEGT. This CDR3 has 17 amino acids. The CDR3 region is CASSYRPGRGGGTEAFF. Written as DNA, the CDR3 is TGTGCCAGCAGTTACCGACCCGGCCGAGGGGGAGGCACTGAAGCTTTCTTT.

This clonotype was counted many times. The chain links TRBV7-2 to TRBJ2-7; 13 nucleotides agree with TRBD2. The junction had 4 bases not matched to a gene; V was cut back by 5 bases and J by 3 bases. This CDR3 is built from 15 residues. CDR1 and CDR2 from the germline V gene are SGHTA and FQGNSA. The CDR3 nucleotides read TGTGCCAGCAGCATCGGGACTAGCGGGGTCTACGAGCAGTACTTC. Its translation is CASSIGTSGVYEQYF.

The table lists this clonotype with many counts. The chain's CDR3 is CASSVGGDLNQPQHF. As DNA, the CDR3 is TGTGCCAGCAGCGTAGGAGGCGATCTAAATCAGCCCCAGCATTTT. The chain is built from TRBV9 and TRBJ1-5; D is unclear. The CDR3 length is 15 residues. The germline V and J ends were trimmed by 0 bases and 4 bases, with 11 bases remaining between them. CDR1 SGDLS and CDR2 YYNGEE come from the germline V gene.

This clonotype was counted ten times or more. V and J are TRBV10-2 and TRBJ2-7; D is unclear. Germline V gene lookup returns CDR1 WSHSY and CDR2 SAAADI. The CDR3 length is 12 residues. The V end lost 6 bases, the J end lost 3 bases, and 9 bases lay between the germline ends. CDR3 DNA: TGCGCCAGCAGCTCGTACGACTACGAGCAGTACTTC. Protein product: CASSSYDYEQYF.

The chain couples TRBV4-3 to TRBJ2-3; D not resolved. Germline CDR1 and CDR2: LGHNA and YSLEER. This CDR3 region has 15 residues. V lost 1 base and J lost 0, with 8 bases in between. CDR3 residues: CASSQGAPSTDTQYF. DNA of the CDR3: TGCGCCAGCAGCCAAGGGGCCCCTAGCACAGATACGCAGTATTTT.

This clonotype was recorded at least ten times. The chain carries TRBV7-6 and TRBJ2-1; D is ambiguous. CDR1 is SGHVS, CDR2 FNYEAQ, per germline. This CDR3 is 13 amino acids long. Trimming pared 3 bases from V and 7 bases from J, leaving 10 bases between. The CDR3 spells CASSLFGANEQFF. As DNA, the CDR3 is TGTGCCAGCAGCTTGTTTGGAGCGAATGAGCAGTTCTTC.